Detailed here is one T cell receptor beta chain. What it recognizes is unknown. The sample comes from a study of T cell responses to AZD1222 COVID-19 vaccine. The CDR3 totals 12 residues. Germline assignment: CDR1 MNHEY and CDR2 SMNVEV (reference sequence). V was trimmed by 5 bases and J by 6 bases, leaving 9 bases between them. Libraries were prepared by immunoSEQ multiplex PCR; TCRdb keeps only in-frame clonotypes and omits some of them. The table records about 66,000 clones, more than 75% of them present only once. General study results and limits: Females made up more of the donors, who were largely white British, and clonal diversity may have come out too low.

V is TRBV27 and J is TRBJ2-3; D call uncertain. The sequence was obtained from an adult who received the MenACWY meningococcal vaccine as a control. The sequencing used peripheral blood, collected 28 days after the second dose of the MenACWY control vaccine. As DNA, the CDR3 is TGTGCCAGCAGTCCCACGATGGATACGCAGTATTTT. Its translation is CASSPTMDTQYF.